This TCR beta chain is from a study of CD8+CD57+ T cells in acquired aplastic anemia. The TCR beta profiling, which covered VDJ combination and CDR3 sequence, was carried out using genomic DNA as the template. TCRdb called the reads again in MiXCR, with one record for every CDR3 protein. The table records fewer than 200,000 distinct CDR3 sequences, about 60% of them present only once. This clonotype was detected ten times or more. No antigen is known for it. General study results and limits: Overlapping CD8+ CDR3 repertoires of patients and controls contained nearly 30 shared sequences.

Sequenced material: sorted CD4+, CD8+, or CD8+CD57+ T cells (not recorded which) from PBMCs. This TCR derives from a human donor in good health.

The CDR3 region has the DNA TGTGCCAGCAGCGCCGAGCTCTCTGGGGCCAACGTCCTGACTTTC. This sequence encodes CASSAELSGANVLTF. The chain employs TRBV9 and TRBJ2-6; D is unresolved. The CDR3 has 15 amino acids. The V end was cut by 3 bases, the J end by 0 bases, with 7 bases between. The germline CDR1 and CDR2 sequences are SGDLS and YYNGEE.